This record covers a single T cell receptor (beta chain). It lacks a known antigen. The record has no base qualities; no much larger clone is one base away. This sample was taken from a study of cytomegalovirus exposure and HLA in healthy donors (dated by TCRdb to 2017 to 2019). With respect to the entire study: An earlier analysis of about 530 of the donors reported approximately 260 Gb of sequence data and 117 million unique TCR beta sequences obtained from about 170 million T cells. Roughly 300 gigabases of sequencing data and roughly 81 million unique TCR sequences made up an early release that covered approximately 650 HLA-typed donors. Among the roughly 410 genotyped donors, more than 70% belonged to the genetic ancestry cluster associated with self-reported Caucasian donors. The study aimed to test whether signatures of past pathogen exposure could be identified by cataloging public T cell receptors. The T cell repertoires of around 730 subjects were profiled by immunosequencing and related to cytomegalovirus serostatus. In addition to the first cohort of around 670 subjects, a separate validation cohort of 120 different subjects was used. To predict cytomegalovirus infection status, the study combined high-throughput TCR immunosequencing, statistical association of individual TCRs with disease status, and machine learning. In a later analysis, previously published TCR beta repertoires from 550 to 750 donors were re-analyzed and high-resolution HLA genotyping was added so that TCR occurrence patterns could be studied. Rather than using new phenotypic data, the later analysis identified candidate immune exposures from TCR beta sequences and from how often those sequences occurred across donors. An earlier analysis of 587 of the donors used high-throughput TCR beta sequencing to judge whether each TCR beta V gene segment behaved as functional or pseudogenic. Donor age, sex, ethnicity and CMV serostatus were collected together with the repertoire data. Genome-wide SNP genotypes for about 55% of the roughly 670 donors were used in a later genetic analysis, which treated that subset as a discovery cohort. All discovery cohort repertoires had been generated using a single sequencing platform. Class I and class II HLA loci were covered by the typing at four-digit resolution. Typing coverage varied by locus: about 620-630 donors for A, B, C, DRB1 and DQB1; 500 to 550 for DQA1; about 570 for DPA1; approximately 470 for DPB1. A handful of DR-DQ haplotypes were handled as single units for association and clustering because linkage in the cohort was strong. Across approximately 400 genotyped donors of the cohort, an average of approximately 240,000 unique TCR beta nucleotide sequences per donor were sequenced, and roughly a sixth of those sequences were non-productive.

The library was made by the immunoSEQ multiplex PCR assay. The multiplex PCR relied on a mix of 60 forward primers for TCR Vbeta segments and 13 reverse primers for TCR Jbeta segments. Amplification of the CDR3 region of rearranged TCR beta genes was performed with a multiplex PCR assay on genomic DNA. Amplified TCR beta libraries were sequenced as 87-base-pair reads on the Illumina HiSeq System. As for the authors' bioinformatics: Across the 670 or so repertoires, a later analysis counted tens of millions of unique TCR beta chains, roughly 11 million of which were shared by at least two donors. Raw reads were error-corrected and collapsed into unique sequences with a nearest-neighbor algorithm that merged closely related sequences to remove PCR and sequencing errors. V, D and J gene segments were assigned by aligning CDR3 sequences to IMGT reference sequences. Each retained sequence needed at least a six-nucleotide match to both a V gene segment and a J gene segment. A rearrangement was called productive if the CDR3 had no stop codons and remained in frame with V and J, and every other rearrangement was called non-productive. CDR3 was defined by IMGT convention, running from the second conserved V-encoded cysteine to the conserved J-encoded phenylalanine. The earlier analysis of 500 to 750 of the donors excluded any sequence lacking an unambiguous match to a single V gene segment. An earlier analysis of 500 to 700 of the donors classified V segments as functional when productive rearrangements were above 56.7% and as segregating when the standard deviation between donors was above 5%. A statistical classification framework was built for diagnosing cytomegalovirus status from the catalog of TCR beta chain sequences. A later analysis assigned V and J genes by comparing TCR nucleotide sequences with IMGT/GENE-DB human TR gene sequences. In a later analysis, CDR3 sequences and most-parsimonious VDJ recombination scenarios were assigned using the TCRdist pipeline. In a later analysis, each TCR beta chain was defined by its CDR3 amino acid sequence together with its V-gene family, and reads lacking a unique V-gene family were excluded. To address suspected cross-contamination and a sequencing artifact, a later analysis removed approximately 600 highly shared, low-generation-probability nucleotide sequences. For each public chain, a later analysis derived a clonal expansion index from normalized ranks of inferred template counts within each repertoire. In a later analysis, generation probabilities were computed using a VDJ recombination model fitted to out-of-frame rearrangements, and the results were checked against IGoR. In a later analysis, hypergeometric tests were used to score TCR-TCR, TCR-HLA and TCR-CMV co-occurrence, with a repertoire-size bias correction applied to TCR pairs. In a later analysis, false discovery rates were estimated by permuting HLA or CMV assignments 20 times. In a later analysis, co-occurring TCRs were grouped using DBSCAN, and TCRdist sequence similarity was added for clustering within HLA-allele-positive subsets. Co-occurrence clustering excluded repertoires with fewer than 30,000 or more than 120,000 public chains, plus five with anomalous nucleotide sharing. As stored in TCRdb, this immuneACCESS dataset retains in-frame rearrangements with V and J assigned. A fraction of the clones does not appear; measured against another copy, unresolved V genes explain less than half of the discrepancy, and the remainder lacks a known reason. The V and J calls and the clone size are those of that table, but D and trimming were determined from the DNA. The sample table records 150,000 to 200,000 clones; approximately 77% of these occur just once. Of the sample, about 3.8% falls within the top ten clones.

Relative to germline, V is 0 bases shorter and J is 5 bases shorter, with 8 bases between their ends. CDR1 and CDR2 were assigned from the germline V gene as SGHRS and YFSETQ. The CDR3 runs 13 residues from the cysteine to the phenylalanine. This entry keeps only the CDR3 DNA: 39 bases, framed from base 1. In total, over 600 healthy bone marrow donors made up the cohort. At the time of sampling, all cohort members were nominally healthy, though unrecorded immune exposures were likely present. The donor tested CMV seropositive and was one of the 289 seropositive cohort members. Every donor gave a peripheral blood sample, and the peripheral blood mononuclear cells from that sample were used for TCR beta sequencing. Genomic DNA was extracted from the blood cell samples with the Qiagen DNeasy Blood Extraction Kit. Findings and caveats that apply to the study as a whole: The study listed 164 TCR beta chains as associated with cytomegalovirus. The sequencing pipeline was judged likely to have produced a cluster of highly shared sequence variants as a technical artifact. In both the original and validation cohorts, the classifier was reported to diagnose cytomegalovirus status with high specificity and sensitivity. CMV serostatus was the only immune exposure information available for the cohort. Most TCR sequences were observed very rarely across donors, whereas some public TCRs were present in many individuals. According to a later analysis, most CMV-associated TCR beta chains appeared to be HLA-restricted, and the HLA associations seemed to be driven largely by CMV exposure. Because the 87-base-pair reads could not distinguish some IMGT-functional V segments, including TRBV6-2 and TRBV6-3, those segments were excluded. It was suggested by the authors that the approach could potentially be generalized to other disease states and immunological phenotypes. In an earlier analysis of roughly 500 of the donors, most TCR beta V segments appeared in productive rearrangements about 87% or about 30% of the time, broadly matching IMGT annotations. A further reported finding was that TCR beta sequences accurately predicted the HLA-A and HLA-B alleles for most subjects in the first cohort. A later genetic analysis associated a missense DCLRE1C variant with V-gene and J-gene trimming of TCR beta chains, and an independent cohort replicated the association. Correlated functional status among segregating V segments might reflect linkage disequilibrium, but an unknown experimental factor could not be ruled out. A later analysis found that HLA-associated TCR beta chains were more clonally expanded and had lower generation probabilities than equally common non-associated chains. A later genetic analysis reported fewer N-insertions in productive TCRs among donors in an Asian-associated ancestry cluster than the roughly 720-donor mean. In vitro tests confirmed that three of the cytomegalovirus-associated TCR beta chains recognize cytomegalovirus antigens. The earlier analysis of 587 of the donors excluded roughly 16 rarely observed V segments, including chromosome 9 orphons, because counts were too low. When HLA alleles, especially DR and DQ, strongly co-occurred, attributing TCR associations to individual alleles was difficult. In a later analysis, some 18,000 TCR beta sequences were associated with specific HLA alleles at a false discovery rate of 0.05. HLA typing was unavailable for some donors at each locus, so association tests used only the typed subset. In this cohort, only TCR beta chains were sequenced, and detectable features were limited by the absence of alpha or paired-chain data. A later analysis found that TCR association rates varied across HLA loci, with DRB1 alleles showing the most associated TCRs and HLA-C alleles the fewest. A later analysis reported that several top co-occurrence clusters appeared linked to parvovirus B19, influenza, CMV and Epstein-Barr virus. The presence/absence analyses assumed that sequencing depth was roughly uniform across donors, and that assumption may not be true.

The rearranged chain carries TRBV5-1 and TRBJ1-1, with the identity of the D gene unclear. The clonotype comes from a young man in good health and CMV-seropositive. Material for sequencing was PBMCs. The DNA is TGCGCCAGCAGCTTGGAACGGGGTACTGAAGCTTTCTTT. This is translated as CASSLERGTEAFF.